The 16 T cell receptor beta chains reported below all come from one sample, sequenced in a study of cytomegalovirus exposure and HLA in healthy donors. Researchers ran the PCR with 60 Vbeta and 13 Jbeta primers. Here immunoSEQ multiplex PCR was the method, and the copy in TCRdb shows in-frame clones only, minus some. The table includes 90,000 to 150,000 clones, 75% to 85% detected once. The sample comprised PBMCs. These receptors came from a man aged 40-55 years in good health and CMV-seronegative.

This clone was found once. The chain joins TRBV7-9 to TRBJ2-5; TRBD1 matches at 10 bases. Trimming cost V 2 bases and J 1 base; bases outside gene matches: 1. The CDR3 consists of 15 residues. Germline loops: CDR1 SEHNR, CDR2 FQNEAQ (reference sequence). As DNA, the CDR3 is TGTGCCAGCAGCTTACGGACAGGGGGCCAAGAGACCCAGTACTTC. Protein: CASSLRTGGQETQYF.

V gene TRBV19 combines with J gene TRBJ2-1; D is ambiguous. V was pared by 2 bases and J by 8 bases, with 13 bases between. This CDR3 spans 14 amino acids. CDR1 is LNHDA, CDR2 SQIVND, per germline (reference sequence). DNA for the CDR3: TGTGCCAGTAGTATACCCGTGCAAGCCGATGAGCAGTTCTTC. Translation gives CASSIPVQADEQFF.

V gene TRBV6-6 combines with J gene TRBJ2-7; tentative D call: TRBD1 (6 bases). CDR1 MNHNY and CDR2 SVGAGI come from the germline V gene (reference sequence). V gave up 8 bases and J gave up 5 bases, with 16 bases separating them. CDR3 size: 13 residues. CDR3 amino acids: CASVGQLGNEQYF. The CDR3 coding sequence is TGTGCCAGCGTCGGACAGTTGGGCAACGAGCAGTACTTC.

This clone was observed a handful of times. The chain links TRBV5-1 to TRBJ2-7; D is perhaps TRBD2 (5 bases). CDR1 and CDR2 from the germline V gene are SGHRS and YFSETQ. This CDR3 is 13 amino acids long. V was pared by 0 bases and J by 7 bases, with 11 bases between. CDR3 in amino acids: CASSLVEEQEQYF. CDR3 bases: TGCGCCAGCAGCTTGGTGGAGGAACAGGAGCAGTACTTC.

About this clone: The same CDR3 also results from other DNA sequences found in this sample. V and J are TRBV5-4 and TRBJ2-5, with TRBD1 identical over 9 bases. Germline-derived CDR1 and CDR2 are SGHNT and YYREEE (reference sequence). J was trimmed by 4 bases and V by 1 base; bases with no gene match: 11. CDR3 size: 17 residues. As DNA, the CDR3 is TGTGCCAGCAGCTTGAAACAGGGGGCCCCCACAAGAGAGACCCAGTACTTC. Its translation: CASSLKQGAPTRETQYF.

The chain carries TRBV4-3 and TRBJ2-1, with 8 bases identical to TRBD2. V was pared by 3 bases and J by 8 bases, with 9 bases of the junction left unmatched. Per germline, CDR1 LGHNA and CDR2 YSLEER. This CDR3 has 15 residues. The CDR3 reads CASSQGTSAFYEQFF. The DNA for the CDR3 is TGCGCCAGCAGCCAGGGGACTAGTGCCTTTTATGAGCAGTTCTTC.

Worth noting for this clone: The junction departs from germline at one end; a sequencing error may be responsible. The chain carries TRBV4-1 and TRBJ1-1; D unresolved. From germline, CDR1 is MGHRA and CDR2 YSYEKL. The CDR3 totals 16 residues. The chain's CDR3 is CASSPADIHPDTEALF. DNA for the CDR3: TGCGCCAGCAGCCCCGCCGACATCCACCCTGACACTGAAGCTCTCTTT.

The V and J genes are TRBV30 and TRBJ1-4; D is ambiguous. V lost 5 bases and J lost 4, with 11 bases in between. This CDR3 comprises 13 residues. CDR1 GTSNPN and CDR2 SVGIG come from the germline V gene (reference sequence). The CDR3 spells CAWQSGFNEKLFF. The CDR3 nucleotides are TGTGCCTGGCAAAGCGGATTTAATGAAAAACTGTTTTTT. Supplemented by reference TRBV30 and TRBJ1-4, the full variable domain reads SQTIHQWPATLVQPVGSPLSLECTVEGTSNPNLYWYRQAAGRGLQLLFYSVGIGQISSEVPQNLSASRPQDRQFILSSKKLLLSDSGFYLCAWQSGFNEKLFFGSGTQLSVL.

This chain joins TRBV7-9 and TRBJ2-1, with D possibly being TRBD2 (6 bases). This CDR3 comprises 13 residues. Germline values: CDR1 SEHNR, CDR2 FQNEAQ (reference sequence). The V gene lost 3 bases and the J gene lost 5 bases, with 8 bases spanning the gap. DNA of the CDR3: TGTGCCAGCAGCTTGGGACTCAACAATGAGCAGTTCTTC. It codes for CASSLGLNNEQFF.

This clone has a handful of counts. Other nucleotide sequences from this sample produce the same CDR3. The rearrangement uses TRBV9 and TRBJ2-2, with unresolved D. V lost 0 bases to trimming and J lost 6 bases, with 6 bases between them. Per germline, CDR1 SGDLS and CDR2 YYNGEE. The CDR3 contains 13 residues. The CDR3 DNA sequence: TGTGCCAGCAGCGTAGTTGAGTCCGGGGAGCTGTTTTTT. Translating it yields CASSVVESGELFF.

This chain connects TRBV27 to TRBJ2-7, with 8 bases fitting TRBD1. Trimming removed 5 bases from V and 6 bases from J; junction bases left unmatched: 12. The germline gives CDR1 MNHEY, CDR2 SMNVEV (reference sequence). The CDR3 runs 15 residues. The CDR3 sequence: CASSIRTGRTAEQYF. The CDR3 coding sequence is TGTGCCAGCAGTATCCGGACAGGGAGAACTGCCGAGCAGTACTTC.

The CDR3 sequence is CASSPPGQGNQPQHF. DNA for the CDR3: TGTGCCAGCTCACCACCCGGGCAGGGAAATCAGCCCCAGCATTTT. V usage is TRBV18 and J usage is TRBJ1-5; the D gene is possibly TRBD1 (5 bases). V lost 0 bases and J lost 4, with 10 bases in between. The CDR3 totals 15 residues. The germline V gene has CDR1 KGHSH and CDR2 LQKENI.

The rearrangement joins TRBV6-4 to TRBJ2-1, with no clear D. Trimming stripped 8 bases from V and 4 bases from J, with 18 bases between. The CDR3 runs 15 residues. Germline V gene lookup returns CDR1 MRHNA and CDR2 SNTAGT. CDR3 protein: CASATEYGSYNEQFF. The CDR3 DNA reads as TGTGCCAGCGCCACGGAGTACGGGTCGTACAATGAGCAGTTCTTC.

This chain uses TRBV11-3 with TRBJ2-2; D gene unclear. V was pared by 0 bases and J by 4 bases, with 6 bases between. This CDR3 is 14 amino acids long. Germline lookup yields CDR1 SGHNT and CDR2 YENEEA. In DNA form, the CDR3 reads TGTGCCAGCAGCTTAGACAGAAGCACCGGGGAGCTGTTTTTT. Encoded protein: CASSLDRSTGELFF.

In nucleotides, the CDR3 is TGTGCCTCATTGAGTGACAGGGGCTATGGCTACACCTTC. It codes for CASLSDRGYGYTF. The chain employs TRBV30 and TRBJ1-2, with 8 bases identical to TRBD1. This CDR3 region has 13 residues. Trimming cost V 7 bases and J 4 bases; bases outside gene matches: 8. Germline V gene lookup returns CDR1 GTSNPN and CDR2 SVGIG (reference sequence).

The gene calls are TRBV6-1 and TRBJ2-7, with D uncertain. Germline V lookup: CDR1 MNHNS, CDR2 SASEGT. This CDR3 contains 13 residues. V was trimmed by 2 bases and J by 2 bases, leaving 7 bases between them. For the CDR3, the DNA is TGTGCCAGCAGTGAAAGCCAGGCCTACGAGCAGTACTTC. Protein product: CASSESQAYEQYF.